The present TCR beta chain was sequenced within a study of T cell responses to AZD1222 COVID-19 vaccine. Study-wide findings and caveats: Donors skewed white British and female; clonal diversity was possibly underestimated.

Remarks on this clone: Its antigen is unidentified.

Clones were read by immunoSEQ multiplex PCR, and TCRdb kept only the in-frame ones, dropping some. The sample holds roughly 170,000 clones, around 88% seen once. V lost 2 bases and J lost 7; bases outside the gene matches: 12. Per germline, CDR1 PRHDT and CDR2 FYEKMQ (reference sequence). The CDR3 sequence is 17 residues long. The input for sequencing was peripheral blood, taken on day 0 of AZD1222 vaccination. The V and J genes are TRBV13 and TRBJ2-2, with 8 bases that match TRBD2. The TCR was taken from an adult in good health. The CDR3 DNA follows: TGTGCCAGCAGCTTACTGCCCCCGGGACTAGATATCGGGGAGCTGTTTTTT. It is translated as CASSLLPPGLDIGELFF. Full variable domain (rest looked up from reference TRBV13 and TRBJ2-2): AAGVIQSPRHLIKEKRETATLKCYPIPRHDTVYWYQQGPGQDPQFLISFYEKMQSDKGSIPDRFSAQQFSDYHSELNMSSLELGDSALYFCASSLLPPGLDIGELFFGEGSRLTVL.